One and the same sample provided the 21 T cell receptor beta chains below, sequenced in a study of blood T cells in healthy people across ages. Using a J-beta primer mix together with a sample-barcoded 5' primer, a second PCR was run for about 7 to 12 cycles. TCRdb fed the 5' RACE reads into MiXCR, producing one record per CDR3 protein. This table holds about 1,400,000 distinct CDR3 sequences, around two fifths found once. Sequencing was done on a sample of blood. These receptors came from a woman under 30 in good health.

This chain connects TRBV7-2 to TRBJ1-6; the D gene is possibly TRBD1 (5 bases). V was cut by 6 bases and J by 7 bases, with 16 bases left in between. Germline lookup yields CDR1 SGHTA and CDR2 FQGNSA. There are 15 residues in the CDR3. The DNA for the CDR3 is TGTGCCAGCAGGCGAGGACGGGCAGGGAATTCACCCCTCCACTTT. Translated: CASRRGRAGNSPLHF.

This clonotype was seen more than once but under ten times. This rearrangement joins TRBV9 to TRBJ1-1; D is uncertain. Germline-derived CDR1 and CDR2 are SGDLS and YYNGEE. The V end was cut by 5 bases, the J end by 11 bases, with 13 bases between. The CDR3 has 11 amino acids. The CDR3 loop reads CASRENQEAFF. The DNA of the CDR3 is TGTGCCAGCAGGGAAAATCAAGAGGCTTTCTTT.

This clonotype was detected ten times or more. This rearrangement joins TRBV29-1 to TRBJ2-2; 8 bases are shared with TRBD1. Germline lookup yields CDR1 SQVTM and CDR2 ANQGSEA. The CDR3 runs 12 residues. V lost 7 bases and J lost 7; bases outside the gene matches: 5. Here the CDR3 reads CSGTGKIGELFF. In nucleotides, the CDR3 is TGCAGCGGGACAGGGAAGATCGGGGAGCTGTTTTTT.

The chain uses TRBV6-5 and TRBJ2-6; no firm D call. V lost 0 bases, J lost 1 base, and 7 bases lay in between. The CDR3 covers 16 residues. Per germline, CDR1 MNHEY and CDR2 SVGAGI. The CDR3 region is CASSYSKLSGANVLTF. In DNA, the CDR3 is TGTGCCAGCAGTTACTCCAAACTATCTGGGGCCAACGTCCTGACTTTC.

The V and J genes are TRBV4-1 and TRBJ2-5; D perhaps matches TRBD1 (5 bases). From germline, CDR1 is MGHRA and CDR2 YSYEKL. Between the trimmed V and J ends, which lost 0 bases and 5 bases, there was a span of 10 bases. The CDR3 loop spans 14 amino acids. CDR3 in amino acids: CASSQELPGETQYF. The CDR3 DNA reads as TGCGCCAGCAGCCAAGAACTTCCAGGGGAGACCCAGTACTTC.

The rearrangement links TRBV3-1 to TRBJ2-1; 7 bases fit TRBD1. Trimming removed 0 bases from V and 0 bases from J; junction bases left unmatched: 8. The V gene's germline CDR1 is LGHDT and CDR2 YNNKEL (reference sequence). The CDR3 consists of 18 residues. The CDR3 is CASSQDPRAGGSYNEQFF. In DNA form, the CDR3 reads TGTGCCAGCAGCCAAGATCCCCGGGCAGGGGGCTCCTACAATGAGCAGTTCTTC.

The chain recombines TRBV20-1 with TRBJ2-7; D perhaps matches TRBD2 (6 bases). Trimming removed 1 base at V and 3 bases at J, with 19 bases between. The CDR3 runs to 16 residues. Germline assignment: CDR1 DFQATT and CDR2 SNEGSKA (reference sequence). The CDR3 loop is CSARAGLPNSGYEQYF. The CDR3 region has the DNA TGCAGTGCTAGAGCGGGCCTCCCCAATAGCGGCTACGAGCAGTACTTC.

CDR3 coding DNA: TGCGCCAGCAGGACTAGCGGGCAAGCTAGCACAGATACGCAGTATTTT. Translated: CASRTSGQASTDTQYF. The V and J genes are TRBV4-1 and TRBJ2-3; 10 nucleotides align to TRBD2. This CDR3 is built from 16 residues. Germline lookup yields CDR1 MGHRA and CDR2 YSYEKL. The ends lost 6 bases at V and 0 bases at J; junction bases unmatched: 6.

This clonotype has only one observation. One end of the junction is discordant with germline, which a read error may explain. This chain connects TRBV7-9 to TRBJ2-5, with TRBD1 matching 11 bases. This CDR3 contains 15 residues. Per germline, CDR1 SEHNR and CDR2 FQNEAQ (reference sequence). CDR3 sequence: CVSSSPDRGRETQYF. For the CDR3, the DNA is TGTGTCAGCAGCTCACCGGACAGGGGGCGAGAGACCCAGTACTTC.

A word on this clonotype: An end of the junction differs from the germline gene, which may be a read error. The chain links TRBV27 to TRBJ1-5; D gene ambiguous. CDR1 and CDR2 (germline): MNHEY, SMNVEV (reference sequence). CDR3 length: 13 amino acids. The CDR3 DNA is TGTGCCAGCAGTGTATCGAACAATCAGCCCCAGCATTTT. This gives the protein CASSVSNNQPQHF.

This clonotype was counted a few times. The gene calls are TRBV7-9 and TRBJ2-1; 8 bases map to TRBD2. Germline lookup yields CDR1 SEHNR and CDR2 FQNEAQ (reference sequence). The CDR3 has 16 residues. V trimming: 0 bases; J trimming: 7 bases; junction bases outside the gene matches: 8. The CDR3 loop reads CASSLAGLVSRNEQFF. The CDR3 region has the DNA TGTGCCAGCAGCTTAGCGGGACTAGTGTCGCGTAATGAGCAGTTCTTC.

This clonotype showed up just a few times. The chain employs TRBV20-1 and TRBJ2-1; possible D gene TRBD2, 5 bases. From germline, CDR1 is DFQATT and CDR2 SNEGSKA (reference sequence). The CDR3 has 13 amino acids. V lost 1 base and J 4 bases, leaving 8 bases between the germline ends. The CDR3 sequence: CSARVGGYNEQFF. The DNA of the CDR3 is TGCAGTGCTAGAGTGGGCGGGTACAATGAGCAGTTCTTC.

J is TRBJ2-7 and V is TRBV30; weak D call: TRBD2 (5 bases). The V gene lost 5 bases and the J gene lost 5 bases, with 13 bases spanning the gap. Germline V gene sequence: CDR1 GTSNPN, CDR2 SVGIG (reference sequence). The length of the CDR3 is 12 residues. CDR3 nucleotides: TGTGCCTGGCATCGATCCGGGGACGAGCAGTACTTC. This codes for CAWHRSGDEQYF. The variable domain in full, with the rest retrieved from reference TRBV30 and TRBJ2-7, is SQTIHQWPATLVQPVGSPLSLECTVEGTSNPNLYWYRQAAGRGLQLLFYSVGIGQISSEVPQNLSASRPQDRQFILSSKKLLLSDSGFYLCAWHRSGDEQYFGPGTRLTVT.

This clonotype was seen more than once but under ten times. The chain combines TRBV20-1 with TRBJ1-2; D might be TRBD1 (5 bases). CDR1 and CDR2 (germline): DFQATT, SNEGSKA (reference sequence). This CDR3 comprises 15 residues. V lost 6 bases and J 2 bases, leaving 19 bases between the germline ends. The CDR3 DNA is TGCAGTGCCCATTTGGGGGGGACTTCCAACTATGGCTACACCTTC. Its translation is CSAHLGGTSNYGYTF.

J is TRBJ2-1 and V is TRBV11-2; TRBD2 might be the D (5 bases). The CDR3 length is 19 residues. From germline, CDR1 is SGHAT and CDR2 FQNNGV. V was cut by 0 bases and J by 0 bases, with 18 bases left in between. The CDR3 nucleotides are TGTGCCAGCAGCTTAGACGGAGCTAGCTTCACCAGCTCCTACAATGAGCAGTTCTTC. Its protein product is CASSLDGASFTSSYNEQFF.

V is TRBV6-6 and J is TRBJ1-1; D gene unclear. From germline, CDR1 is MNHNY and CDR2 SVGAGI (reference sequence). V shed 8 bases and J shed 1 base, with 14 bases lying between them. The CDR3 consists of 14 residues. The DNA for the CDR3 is TGTGCCAGCCCCCCTCCGACACCGAACACTGAAGCTTTCTTT. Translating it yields CASPPPTPNTEAFF.

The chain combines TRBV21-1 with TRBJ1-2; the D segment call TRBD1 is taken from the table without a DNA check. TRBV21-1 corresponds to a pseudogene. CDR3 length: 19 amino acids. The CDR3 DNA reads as TGTGCCAGCAGCAAAGCAGGAAACCGGGACAGGGCTGTAACTTGGGGCTACACCTTC. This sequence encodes CASSKAGNRDRAVTWGYTF.

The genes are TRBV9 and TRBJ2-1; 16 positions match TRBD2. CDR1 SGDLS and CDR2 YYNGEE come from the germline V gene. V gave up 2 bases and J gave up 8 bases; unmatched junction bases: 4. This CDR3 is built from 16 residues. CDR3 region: CASSVGTSGGVDEQFF. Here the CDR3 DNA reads TGTGCCAGCAGCGTGGGGACTAGCGGGGGGGTGGATGAGCAGTTCTTC.

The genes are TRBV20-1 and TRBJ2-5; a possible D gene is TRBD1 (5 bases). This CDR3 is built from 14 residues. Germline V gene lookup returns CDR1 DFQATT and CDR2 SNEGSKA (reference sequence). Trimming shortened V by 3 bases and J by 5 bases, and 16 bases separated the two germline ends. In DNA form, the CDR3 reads TGCAGTGCTAGCAGAGTGGGGCCTGAGGAGACCCAGTACTTC. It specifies CSASRVGPEETQYF.

The DNA of the CDR3 is TGTGCCAGCAGCTCGGGCTTTGAAGCTTTCTTT. Amino acids: CASSSGFEAFF. The chain uses TRBV7-9 and TRBJ1-1, with D uncertain. Trimming removed 4 bases from V and 7 bases from J, with 7 bases in between. CDR1 and CDR2 from the germline V gene are SEHNR and FQNEAQ (reference sequence). This CDR3 region has 11 residues.

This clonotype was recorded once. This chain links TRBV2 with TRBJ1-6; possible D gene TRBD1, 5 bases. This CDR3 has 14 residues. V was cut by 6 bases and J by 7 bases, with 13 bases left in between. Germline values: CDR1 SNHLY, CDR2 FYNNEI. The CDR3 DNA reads TGTGCCAGCAGGGGCCTGGGGGAGAATTCACCCCTCCACTTT. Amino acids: CASRGLGENSPLHF.